The 2 T cell receptor beta chains below were found in one sample sequenced in a study of blood T cell repertoires in COVID-19. Sequencing was performed with immunoSEQ multiplex PCR; in TCRdb, only in-frame clones are kept and a portion is missing. The sample records a few hundred thousand clones, 75% to 85% being singletons. Sequenced input: PBMCs or T cells enriched from blood (not recorded which). The receptors derive from a man under 40 with acute COVID-19.

This rearrangement joins TRBV25-1 to TRBJ2-5, with 7 bases matching TRBD2. The V and J ends lost 5 bases and 5 bases, in that order; junction bases with no gene match: 11. Germline CDR1 reads MGHDK; CDR2 reads SYGVNS. This CDR3 comprises 15 residues. Written as DNA, the CDR3 is TGTGCCAGCAGTCGGGGAATAGGCGGGGGTGAGACCCAGTACTTC. This sequence encodes CASSRGIGGGETQYF.

This rearrangement joins TRBV5-1 to TRBJ2-7, with 7 nucleotides matching TRBD1. This CDR3 has 14 amino acids. Germline V CDR1 and CDR2: SGHRS, YFSETQ. V shed 0 bases, J shed 5 bases, and the junction held 5 bases outside the gene matches. CDR3 in DNA: TGCGCCAGCAGCTTGGCGGGACAGAGCAACGAGCAGTACTTC. Its protein product is CASSLAGQSNEQYF.